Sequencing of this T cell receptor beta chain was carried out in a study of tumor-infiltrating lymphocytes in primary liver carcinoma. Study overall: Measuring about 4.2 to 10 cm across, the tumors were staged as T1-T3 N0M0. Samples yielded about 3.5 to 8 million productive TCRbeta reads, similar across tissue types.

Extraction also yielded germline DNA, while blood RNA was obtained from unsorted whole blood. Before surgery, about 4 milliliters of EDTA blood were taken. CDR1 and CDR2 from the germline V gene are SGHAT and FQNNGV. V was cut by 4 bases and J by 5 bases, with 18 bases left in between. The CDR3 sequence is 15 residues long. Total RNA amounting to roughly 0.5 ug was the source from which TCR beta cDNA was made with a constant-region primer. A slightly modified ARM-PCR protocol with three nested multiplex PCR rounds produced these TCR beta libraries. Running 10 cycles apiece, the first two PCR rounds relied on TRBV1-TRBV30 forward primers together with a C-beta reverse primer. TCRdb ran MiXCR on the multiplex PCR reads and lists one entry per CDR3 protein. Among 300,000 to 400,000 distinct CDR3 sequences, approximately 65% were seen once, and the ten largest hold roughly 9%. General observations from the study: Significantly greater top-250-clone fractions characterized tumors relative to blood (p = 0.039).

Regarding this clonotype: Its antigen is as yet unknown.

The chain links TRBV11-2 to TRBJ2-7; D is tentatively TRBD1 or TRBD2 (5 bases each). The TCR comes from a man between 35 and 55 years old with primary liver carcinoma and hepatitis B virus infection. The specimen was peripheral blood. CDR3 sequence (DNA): TGTGCCAGCAGCTCCATGTGGGGGAGATACCACGAGCAGTACTTC. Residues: CASSSMWGRYHEQYF.